This T cell receptor (beta chain) was identified during a study of CD8 T cells in Susac syndrome (dated by TCRdb to the late 2010s). In terms of the full investigation: Among the sequenced Susac syndrome patients, about six had clinically active disease and fewer than 10 were in clinical remission. At the time of blood withdrawal, Susac syndrome patients were either therapy-naive, taking corticosteroids (with some also receiving IVIg), or on IVIg alone. Whether CD8+ T cell activation and differentiation in Susac syndrome was antigen driven was tested using repertoire sequencing.

High-throughput TCR beta sequencing profiled peripheral blood CD8+ and CD4+ T cells from healthy donors, Susac syndrome patients and multiple sclerosis patients. The Susac syndrome patients fulfilled recently defined diagnostic criteria for definite or probable disease. Bulk CD8+ and CD4+ T cells were purified by magnetic negative isolation, while CD8+ TEMRA cells were enriched using FACS. Blood was collected in EDTA tubes and processed within 24 hours, with PBMCs isolated through density gradient centrifugation. PBMCs intended for TCR sequencing were frozen in liquid nitrogen and were later thawed in a 37 degrees C water bath. A purity of at least 90% was achieved for sorted or isolated CD4+, CD8+ and CD8+ TEMRA cells. RNA was extracted with the RNeasy kit and roughly 0.45 to 1 ug was reverse transcribed using random hexamers. TCR beta CDR3 regions were amplified with the immunoSEQ multiplex PCR assay covering 54 Vbeta and 13 Jbeta segments. PCR amplification bias was corrected by using a synthetic template baseline for primer optimization and computational correction. For the original study's pipeline: Reads were annotated to V, D and J genes per IMGT and analyzed with immunoSEQ Analyzer, keeping only productive sequences. Clonality was computed as one minus Shannon entropy normalized by log2 of the number of productive unique sequences. For each patient and control, public and private clones were evaluated among the 100 most prevalent clones. Susac-specific clones were defined as absent from healthy and MS cohorts, 800 to 1,200 published viral clones and other ImmuneACCESS disease sequences. Starting from the raw public reads, TCRdb applied fastp trimming at Q25, assembled clones with MiXCR and retained in-frame beta chains. Each CDR3 protein appears once, grouped with its most common genes and DNA. TCRdb's processing, not the study's, gives the V and J calls here. In this sample the table shows roughly 200,000 distinct CDR3 sequences, around 94% of which occur a single time. The ten largest account for approximately 0.099% of the sample.

The CDR1 and CDR2 encoded by the germline V gene are MDHEN and SYDVKM. V is shortened by 8 bases, J by 0 bases, and the region joining them spans 7 bases. The CDR3 holds 12 amino acids from the cysteine to the phenylalanine. This entry keeps only the CDR3 DNA: 36 bases, framed from base 1. What the work shows at the level of the full study, not this receptor alone: The TCR sequencing and HLA analysis was acknowledged to have included a relatively small number of individuals. In the CD4+ T cell repertoire of Susac syndrome patients, clonal expansion was not detected.

A word on this clonotype: Its target antigen remains unknown. Base qualities are not recorded, but no much larger clone differs from it by a single base.

Sequenced: CD4+ T cells from PBMCs. The source of this sequence is a human donor with Susac syndrome. The chain employs TRBV28 and TRBJ1-2; the D gene is not confidently resolved. The CDR3 has the sequence CASRTSNYGYTF. Here is the DNA: TGTGCCAGCCGGACTTCTAACTATGGCTACACCTTC.